This TCR beta chain is drawn from a study of blood T cell repertoires in COVID-19. In the study overall: Nucleic acid was either cDNA or gDNA, and it came from T cells, B-cell-depleted T cells, or PBMCs.

With V trimmed by 3 bases and J by 10 bases, 20 bases remained unmatched. Per the germline V gene, CDR1 is LNHNV and CDR2 is YYDKDF (reference sequence). The CDR3 is 18 amino acids. The assay was immunoSEQ multiplex PCR, and TCRdb's table has in-frame clones only and misses some. The sample consists of 120,000 or so clones, 80% to 90% of them appearing once. Sequenced input: peripheral blood. The V call is TRBV15, the J call TRBJ2-1, with 8 bases identical to TRBD2. The receptor's source is a man aged 35-49 years with acute or convalescent COVID-19. CDR3 nucleotides: TGTGCCACCAGCAGGATTTTTCTATCAGCGGGAGTGGGAGGAGAGCAGTTCTTC. Translation: CATSRIFLSAGVGGEQFF.